This TCR beta chain appears in the sequencing data of a study of OX40 agonist ivuxolimab in advanced cancers. Notes on the research overall: Ivuxolimab, which targeted the costimulatory receptor OX40 (CD134), was an agonistic, fully human IgG2 monoclonal antibody. Partial responses were achieved by three dose-escalation patients, of whom one had hepatocellular carcinoma and two had cutaneous melanoma. Intravenous ivuxolimab was administered to patients every 2 weeks at six dose levels: 0.01, 0.1, 0.3, 1.5, 3 and 10 mg/kg. A male proportion of around 81% and a mean age of about 60 years, ranging from 23 to 79, were recorded for the dose-escalation cohort. Prior anti-PD-1, anti-PD-L1 or anti-CTLA-4 therapy was permitted, and checkpoint inhibitors had been received by under 50% of dose-escalation patients. The paper reports the monotherapy dose-escalation portion (N ≈ 50 patients) of the phase I ivuxolimab trial. The purpose of peripheral TCRbeta sequencing was to test whether ivuxolimab changed TCR sequence diversity and led to clonal T-cell expansion. Of the approximately 53 patients in dose escalation, 19 had hepatocellular carcinoma, approximately 15 had melanoma, 9 had renal cell carcinoma and 9 had head and neck cancer. The research as a whole found: Partial responders in the 0.1-3.0 mg/kg groups had among the lowest normalized peripheral clonal expansion, especially among CD8+ T cells. Low levels of normalized T-cell clonal expansion were also seen in some patients who did not respond. The antigen specificity of the peripheral T cells that underwent clonal expansion was not determined. After ivuxolimab, CD8+ T cells had more expanded clones than CD4+ T cells on average. At doses of 0.1 to 3.0 mg/kg, clonal expansion of both CD4+ and CD8+ T cells in blood was seen between baseline and week 6.

Genomic DNA was isolated from the sorted cells so that the TCRbeta CDR3 region could be sequenced. The immunoSEQ Assay was used to sequence the TCRbeta CDR3 regions. TCRdb took over this immuneACCESS table, retaining in-frame rearrangements with V and J assigned. Such tables are incomplete; in checked studies, under half of the missing clones stem from an unresolved V gene, and the remainder is unexplained. The sample records some 83,000 clones, over 90% of which are singletons. The biggest ten clones account for less than 8% of the sample. Patients with a history of autoimmune disease or receiving systemic immunosuppression were excluded from the trial. Peripheral blood for TCR sequencing was collected from all dose cohorts at baseline, on cycle 4 day 1, and on cycle 7 day 1. The samples were drawn from a first-in-human, open-label, multicenter phase I dose-escalation trial of ivuxolimab. Adults with locally advanced or metastatic melanoma, renal cell, hepatocellular, or head and neck squamous cell carcinoma were enrolled in the trial. Before TCR sequencing, CD4+ and CD8+ T cells were separately sorted from peripheral blood.

The germline V gene specifies SGHAT as CDR1 and FQNNGV as CDR2. At the junction V is shortened by 0 bases and J by 8 bases, with 10 bases in between. From its cysteine to its phenylalanine, the CDR3 spans 14 amino acids. Only CDR3 DNA remains: 42 bases, in frame from the first base. Remarks on this clone: Its antigen specificity is not known. No quality values exist for individual bases; no much larger clone is one base distant.

The rearranged segments are TRBV11-2 and TRBJ1-4, with the D gene too uncertain to name. This material consisted of CD4+ or CD8+ T cells sorted from blood, taken in a trial of the OX40 agonist ivuxolimab. The receptor comes from an adult with an advanced solid tumor such as melanoma, head and neck, liver or kidney cancer. The nucleotides read TGTGCCAGCAGCTTAGAGGCCGCGGGGGAAAAACTGTTTTTT. Protein translation: CASSLEAAGEKLFF.